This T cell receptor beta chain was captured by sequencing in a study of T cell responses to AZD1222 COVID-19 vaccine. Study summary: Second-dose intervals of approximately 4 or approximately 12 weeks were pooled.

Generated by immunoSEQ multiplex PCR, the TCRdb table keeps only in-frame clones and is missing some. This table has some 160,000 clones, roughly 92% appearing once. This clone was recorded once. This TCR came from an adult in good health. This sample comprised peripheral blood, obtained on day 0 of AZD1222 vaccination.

CDR3 DNA: TGTGCCAGCAGATCGGGACTAGTAACAGATACGCAGTATTTT. Translated, it gives CASRSGLVTDTQYF. The chain uses TRBV7-9 and TRBJ2-3; 8 bases align to TRBD2. From germline, CDR1 is SEHNR and CDR2 FQNEAQ (reference sequence). V dropped 6 bases and J dropped 3; count of bases not matched to a gene: 5. The CDR3 runs to 14 residues.